This T cell receptor (beta chain) was recovered during a study of blood T cells in healthy people across ages. Study-wide findings and caveats: When set beside aged donors, long-lived donors presented more naive CD4+ cells and higher diversity.

This clonotype was found a few times. The antigen remains undetermined. The CDR3 is 14 amino acids. V was clipped by 5 bases and J by 8 bases; unmatched bases: 5. Then a second PCR, running roughly 7 to 11 cycles, was carried out with a sample-barcoded 5' primer and a J-beta primer mix. Every cDNA was tagged by a template-switch adaptor with 12 random nucleotides. TCRdb redid the calling of the 5' RACE reads with MiXCR, one entry per CDR3 protein. The repertoire holds about 780,000 distinct CDR3 sequences, with 20% to 30% as singletons. The same sample was also studied in work on T cells of mothers and their children.

Material: blood. The chain uses TRBV12-3 or TRBV12-4 and TRBJ1-3; 11 bases match TRBD1. The TCR was taken from a boy aged 5 to 17 in good health. CDR3 in amino acids: CASSPWTGGHTIYF. In nucleotides, the CDR3 is TGTGCCAGCAGTCCCTGGACAGGGGGCCACACCATATATTTT.